This passage covers 2 T cell receptor beta chains from one sample sequenced in a study of shared clonotypes between healthy human individuals. Assay: immunoSEQ multiplex PCR; the TCRdb copy retains only in-frame clones and omits some. The sample holds more than 2 million clones; 90% to 95% are singletons and the top ten take around 1.7%. The naive CD8 subset, CD45RO-negative cells positively selected for CCR7, excluded terminally differentiated effector memory CD45RA+ cells. What was sequenced was naive CD8+ T cells from PBMCs. The source is a man aged 18 to 30 in good health. Some clones in this sample may be carry-over from other donors' samples.

The chain recombines TRBV13 with TRBJ2-1, with D tentatively TRBD1 or TRBD2 (5 bases each). V was cut by 6 bases and J by 7 bases, with 16 bases left in between. The CDR3 runs to 14 residues. Germline CDR1 is PRHDT and CDR2 is FYEKMQ (reference sequence). The CDR3 DNA sequence: TGTGCCAGCAGTGGAGGTAGGGGTGGTAATGAGCAGTTCTTC. Translating it yields CASSGGRGGNEQFF. Using reference TRBV13 and TRBJ2-1 for the parts outside the CDR3, the full variable domain is AAGVIQSPRHLIKEKRETATLKCYPIPRHDTVYWYQQGPGQDPQFLISFYEKMQSDKGSIPDRFSAQQFSDYHSELNMSSLELGDSALYFCASSGGRGGNEQFFGPGTRLTVL.

The rearrangement uses TRBV28 and TRBJ2-3; 10 bases are a match to TRBD2. The CDR3 extends over 16 amino acids. After removal of 5 bases from V and 4 bases from J, the junction contained 9 bases not matched to a gene. Germline-derived CDR1 and CDR2 are MDHEN and SYDVKM. Here the CDR3 reads CASSPRAGGPADTQYF. DNA for the CDR3: TGTGCCAGCAGTCCCCGAGCGGGAGGGCCGGCAGATACGCAGTATTTT.